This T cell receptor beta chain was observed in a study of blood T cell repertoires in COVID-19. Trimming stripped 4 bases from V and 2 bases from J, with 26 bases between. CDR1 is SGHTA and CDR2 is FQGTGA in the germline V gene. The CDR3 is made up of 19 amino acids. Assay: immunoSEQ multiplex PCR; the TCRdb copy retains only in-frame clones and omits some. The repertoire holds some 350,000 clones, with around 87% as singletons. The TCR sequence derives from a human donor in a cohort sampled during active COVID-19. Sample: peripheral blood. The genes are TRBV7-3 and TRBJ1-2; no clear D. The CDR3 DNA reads TGTGCCAGCAGCTCCAACCCCCAAAATGATAGCCCGGTGAACTATGGCTACACCTTC. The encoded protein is CASSSNPQNDSPVNYGYTF.